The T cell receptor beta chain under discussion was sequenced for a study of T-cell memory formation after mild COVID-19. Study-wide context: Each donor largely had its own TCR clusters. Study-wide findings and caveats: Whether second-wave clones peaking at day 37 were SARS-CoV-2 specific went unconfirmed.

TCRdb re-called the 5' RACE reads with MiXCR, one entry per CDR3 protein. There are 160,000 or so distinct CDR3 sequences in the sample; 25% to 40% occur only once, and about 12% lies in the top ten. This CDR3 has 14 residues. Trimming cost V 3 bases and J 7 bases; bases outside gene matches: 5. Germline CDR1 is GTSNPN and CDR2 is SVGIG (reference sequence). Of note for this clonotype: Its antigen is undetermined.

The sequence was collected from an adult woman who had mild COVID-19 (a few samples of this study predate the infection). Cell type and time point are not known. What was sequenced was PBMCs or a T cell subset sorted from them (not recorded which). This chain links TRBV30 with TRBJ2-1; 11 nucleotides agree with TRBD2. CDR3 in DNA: TGTGCCTGGAGCGACCTAGCGGGAGGTAATGAGCAGTTCTTC. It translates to CAWSDLAGGNEQFF.